What follows are 26 T cell receptor beta chains derived from one specimen sequenced in a study of T cell responses to AZD1222 COVID-19 vaccine. The assay was immunoSEQ multiplex PCR, and TCRdb's table has in-frame clones only and misses some. Of 150,000 to 200,000 clones listed, roughly 90% are singletons. The sample here was peripheral blood, taken on day 0 of AZD1222 vaccination. Receptors were obtained from an adult in good health.

The chain employs TRBV4-2 and TRBJ1-4, with D possibly matching TRBD1 (5 bases). Germline loops: CDR1 LGHNA, CDR2 YNFKEQ. The CDR3 has 11 residues. The V gene lost 6 bases and the J gene lost 14 bases, with 13 bases spanning the gap. DNA for the CDR3: TGTGCCAGCAGATCGGGGGTAGGTCTGTTTTTT. Translated: CASRSGVGLFF.

The chain carries TRBV19 and TRBJ1-5; no firm D call. The germline V gene encodes CDR1 LNHDA and CDR2 SQIVND (reference sequence). This CDR3 contains 15 residues. V shed 9 bases and J shed 3 bases, with 18 bases lying between them. CDR3 nucleotide sequence: TGTGCCAGCCATTGGGCCGGCTTTTCCAATCAGCCCCAGCATTTT. Protein product: CASHWAGFSNQPQHF.

This clone appeared once. The chain uses TRBV29-1 and TRBJ1-2; D gene unclear. Trimming cost V 2 bases and J 2 bases, with 9 bases left between them. The CDR3 is 13 amino acids. CDR1 SQVTM and CDR2 ANQGSEA come from the germline V gene. The CDR3 here is CSVEWRENYGYTF. CDR3 sequence (DNA): TGCAGCGTTGAATGGCGGGAGAACTATGGCTACACCTTC.

This clone appeared a single time. This chain joins TRBV30 and TRBJ1-6, with D possibly TRBD1 on 5 matching bases. Between the trimmed V and J ends, which lost 4 bases and 5 bases, there was a span of 18 bases. The germline CDR1 and CDR2 sequences are GTSNPN and SVGIG (reference sequence). The length of the CDR3 is 16 residues. The CDR3 protein is CAWKTGPGRNNSPLHF. CDR3 in DNA: TGTGCCTGGAAAACCGGGCCGGGACGGAATAATTCACCCCTCCACTTT.

The CDR3 nucleotides are TGTGCCAGCAGCGATGGGACCTCCGGACTGGGGTTTCGGAATGGCTACTACGAGCAGTACTTC. Its translation: CASSDGTSGLGFRNGYYEQYF. The chain combines TRBV6-6 with TRBJ2-7, with D perhaps given as TRBD1 or TRBD2 (5 bases each). Looked up from germline, CDR1 is MNHNY and CDR2 is SVGAGI (reference sequence). The CDR3 is made up of 21 amino acids. The V end was cut by 6 bases, the J end by 3 bases, with 36 bases between.

CDR3 DNA sequence: TGCGCCAGCAGGCGGCTGGGGAACACTGAAGCTTTCTTT. This sequence encodes CASRRLGNTEAFF. This sequence joins TRBV5-1 and TRBJ1-1; D remains unclear. From germline, CDR1 is SGHRS and CDR2 YFSETQ. The CDR3 sequence is 13 residues long. Trimming took 5 bases from V and 1 from J, leaving 9 bases between them. Variable domain in full (rest from reference TRBV5-1 and TRBJ1-1): KAGVTQTPRYLIKTRGQQVTLSCSPISGHRSVSWYQQTPGQGLQFLFEYFSETQRNKGNFPGRFSGRQFSNSRSEMNVSTLELGDSALYLCASRRLGNTEAFFGQGTRLTVV.

CDR3 sequence reads: CASSPRGQITEAFF. CDR3 nucleotide sequence: TGTGCCAGCAGCCCCCGGGGGCAGATCACTGAAGCTTTCTTT. The chain has TRBV6-5 and TRBJ1-1; the D gene is possibly TRBD1 (6 bases). The CDR3 consists of 14 residues. The germline gives CDR1 MNHEY, CDR2 SVGAGI. V shed 6 bases and J shed 4 bases, with 15 bases lying between them.

This chain joins TRBV4-2 and TRBJ2-3, with 7 positions matching TRBD2. The CDR3 contains 15 residues. V shed 4 bases and J 7 bases; nucleotides not matched to a gene: 11. Germline V gives CDR1 LGHNA, CDR2 YNFKEQ. Here the CDR3 reads CASSPGGASGNTQYF. In DNA, the CDR3 is TGTGCCAGCAGCCCTGGCGGGGCTAGCGGAAATACGCAGTATTTT.

About this clone itself: The sample has other DNA sequences that encode this CDR3 too. The rearrangement links TRBV2 to TRBJ1-2, with TRBD1 as a possible D gene (5 bases). Germline CDR1 and CDR2: SNHLY and FYNNEI. The CDR3 loop spans 13 amino acids. V dropped 3 bases and J dropped 3 bases, with 8 bases sitting between them. The CDR3, as DNA: TGTGCCAGCAGTGAGGGGGGGTACTATGGCTACACCTTC. This sequence encodes CASSEGGYYGYTF.

DNA of the CDR3: TGTGCCAGCAGTCGCCGGTGTGGGGGGAGGGGTTTCCGAAACACCATATATTTT. It translates to CASSRRCGGRGFRNTIYF. The V call is TRBV6-6, the J call TRBJ1-3, with D perhaps TRBD1 (5 bases). Germline lookup yields CDR1 MNHNY and CDR2 SVGAGI (reference sequence). CDR3 length: 18 amino acids. V was cut by 5 bases and J by 5 bases, with 25 bases left in between.

The V and J genes are TRBV20-1 and TRBJ1-1; the D is unclear. The germline V gene encodes CDR1 DFQATT and CDR2 SNEGSKA (reference sequence). This CDR3 has 10 residues. Trimming cost V 2 bases and J 10 bases, with 8 bases left between them. DNA for the CDR3: TGCAGTGCTAGATCGTTGGGAGCTTTCTTT. Encoded protein: CSARSLGAFF.

The chain combines TRBV19 with TRBJ1-4; TRBD1 aligns across 10 bases. The length of the CDR3 is 15 residues. Germline trimming cut 5 bases from V and 7 bases from J; bases unmatched to any gene: 7. CDR1 is LNHDA and CDR2 is SQIVND in the germline V gene (reference sequence). The CDR3 bases are TGTGCCAGTAGTTCGACGGGACAGGGGTTTGAAAAACTGTTTTTT. This gives the protein CASSSTGQGFEKLFF.

V and J are TRBV28 and TRBJ2-4; 7 positions agree with TRBD1. V lost 4 bases, J lost 7 bases, and 13 bases stayed unmatched. This CDR3 spans 16 amino acids. Looked up from germline, CDR1 is MDHEN and CDR2 is SYDVKM. In nucleotides, the CDR3 is TGTGCCAGCAGTTCCAGCGACAGGGTGGGGTTGAACATTCAGTACTTC. It encodes CASSSSDRVGLNIQYF.

The V gene is TRBV6-5, the J gene TRBJ2-1, with 8 bases aligning to TRBD2. Losses at the gene ends were 4 bases for V and 6 bases for J; bases not matched to a gene: 8. This CDR3 is 15 amino acids long. Germline V CDR1 and CDR2: MNHEY, SVGAGI. CDR3 bases: TGTGCCAGCAGTTTATCTGGGACTAGTACCAATGAGCAGTTCTTC. It yields the protein CASSLSGTSTNEQFF.

This sequence joins TRBV11-2 and TRBJ1-2; D gene uncertain. Trimming stripped 10 bases from V and 5 bases from J, with 14 bases between. In germline, CDR1 is SGHAT, CDR2 FQNNGV. The CDR3 covers 12 residues. In DNA, the CDR3 is TGTGCCACCCGGAGGGCTACTTATGGCTACACCTTC. As protein: CATRRATYGYTF.

V gene TRBV6-5 combines with J gene TRBJ1-2; the D gene is possibly TRBD1 (5 bases). The CDR3 runs to 12 residues. Germline loops: CDR1 MNHEY, CDR2 SVGAGI. Trimming took 0 bases from V and 6 from J, leaving 5 bases between them. CDR3 DNA: TGTGCCAGCAGTTACTCAGGGGATGGCTACACCTTC. Translating gives CASSYSGDGYTF.

As for this clone: Within the sample, other DNA sequences also encode this same CDR3. The chain links TRBV6-5 to TRBJ1-5, with TRBD1 as a possible D gene (5 bases). V lost 0 bases, J lost 4 bases, and 10 bases lay in between. From germline, CDR1 is MNHEY and CDR2 SVGAGI. The CDR3 runs to 15 residues. The CDR3 region is CASSYSGRTNQPQHF. The CDR3 DNA follows: TGTGCCAGCAGTTACTCCGGGCGGACAAATCAGCCCCAGCATTTT.

This sequence joins TRBV27 and TRBJ1-5; no reliable D call. The CDR3 has 13 amino acids. Looked up from germline, CDR1 is MNHEY and CDR2 is SMNVEV (reference sequence). V lost 3 bases and J 6 bases, leaving 9 bases between the germline ends. This chain's CDR3 is CASSLSGGQPQHF. The CDR3 DNA reads as TGTGCCAGCAGTTTGTCGGGCGGTCAGCCCCAGCATTTT.

V is TRBV4-1 and J is TRBJ2-1, with 13 bases fitting TRBD2. Germline V gene lookup returns CDR1 MGHRA and CDR2 YSYEKL. The CDR3 runs 19 residues. The trim removed 4 bases at V and 7 bases at J, leaving 16 bases unmatched. CDR3 sequence (DNA): TGCGCCAGCAGCCCTTTGTCCCCACGACTAGCGGGAGGACGAAATGAGCAGTTCTTC. Protein: CASSPLSPRLAGGRNEQFF.

The chain recombines TRBV19 with TRBJ1-1; 8 nucleotides line up with TRBD1. The V and J ends lost 5 bases and 4 bases, in that order; junction bases with no gene match: 6. This CDR3 spans 14 amino acids. Looked up from germline, CDR1 is LNHDA and CDR2 is SQIVND (reference sequence). The CDR3 spells CASSVRGRGTEAFF. In nucleotides, the CDR3 is TGTGCCAGTAGTGTCAGGGGGCGAGGCACTGAAGCTTTCTTT. The whole variable domain, remainder taken from reference TRBV19 and TRBJ1-1, is DGGITQSPKYLFRKEGQNVTLSCEQNLNHDAMYWYRQDPGQGLRLIYYSQIVNDFQKGDIAEGYSVSREKKESFPLTVTSAQKNPTAFYLCASSVRGRGTEAFFGQGTRLTVV.

CDR3 sequence reads: CASSRYSDNEQFF. Here the CDR3 DNA reads TGTGCCAGCAGCCGGTACAGTGACAATGAGCAGTTCTTC. The rearrangement uses TRBV27 and TRBJ2-1; unclear D gene. V gave up 6 bases and J gave up 5 bases, with 11 bases separating them. CDR1 MNHEY and CDR2 SMNVEV come from the germline V gene (reference sequence). This CDR3 is 13 amino acids long.

This clone was found a few times. The V gene is TRBV12-3 or TRBV12-4, the J gene TRBJ2-1; either TRBD1 or TRBD2 may fit D (5 bases each). Between the trimmed V and J ends, which lost 8 bases and 9 bases, there was a span of 14 bases. The CDR3 totals 12 residues. The CDR3 is CASANEGFEQFF. In DNA, the CDR3 is TGTGCCAGCGCAAATGAGGGGTTTGAGCAGTTCTTC.

The chain has TRBV7-9 and TRBJ1-5; perhaps TRBD1 as D (6 bases). Trimming took 5 bases from V and 2 from J, leaving 16 bases between them. Germline values: CDR1 SEHNR, CDR2 FQNEAQ (reference sequence). CDR3 length equals 16 residues. CDR3 nucleotides: TGTGCCAGCAGCCAAGGCGCGGGGGCCGGCAATCAGCCCCAGCATTTT. Translating gives CASSQGAGAGNQPQHF.

The chain carries TRBV27 and TRBJ2-1; possible D gene TRBD1, 6 bases. The germline V and J ends were trimmed by 0 bases and 3 bases, with 12 bases remaining between them. Germline values: CDR1 MNHEY, CDR2 SMNVEV (reference sequence). The CDR3 runs to 16 residues. DNA of the CDR3: TGTGCCAGCAGTTTATCCCCAGGGGCCCTCTACAATGAGCAGTTCTTC. It specifies CASSLSPGALYNEQFF.

V and J are TRBV6-5 and TRBJ1-6; a weak D match, TRBD1 (6 bases). V was shortened by 2 bases and J by 7 bases, with 9 bases between the two germline ends. The length of the CDR3 is 14 residues. The germline gives CDR1 MNHEY, CDR2 SVGAGI. CDR3 in amino acids: CASSYRDKNSPLHF. The CDR3 nucleotides are TGTGCCAGCAGTTACCGGGACAAAAATTCACCCCTCCACTTT.

J is TRBJ2-5 and V is TRBV6-7; perhaps TRBD2 as D (5 bases). TRBV6-7 is treated as an ORF (open reading frame) with a function not yet certain. V lost 2 bases and J 5 bases, leaving 15 bases between the germline ends. CDR3 length: 15 residues. The CDR3: CASSYPGAKRETQYF. The DNA of the CDR3 is TGTGCCAGCAGTTACCCCGGAGCTAAGCGGGAGACCCAGTACTTC.